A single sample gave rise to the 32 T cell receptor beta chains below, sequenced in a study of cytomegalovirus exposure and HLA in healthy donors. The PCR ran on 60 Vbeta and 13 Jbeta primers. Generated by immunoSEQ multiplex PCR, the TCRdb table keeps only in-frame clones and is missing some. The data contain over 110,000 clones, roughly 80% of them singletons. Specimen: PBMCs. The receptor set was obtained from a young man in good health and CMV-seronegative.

The CDR3 loop is CASSLPGQQETQYF. CDR3 bases: TGTGCCAGTAGTCTACCGGGACAGCAAGAGACCCAGTACTTC. J is TRBJ2-5 and V is TRBV19, with TRBD1 matching 7 bases. The CDR3 sequence is 14 residues long. Germline V gives CDR1 LNHDA, CDR2 SQIVND (reference sequence). Unmatched junction bases numbered 5, after V lost 5 bases and J lost 2 bases.

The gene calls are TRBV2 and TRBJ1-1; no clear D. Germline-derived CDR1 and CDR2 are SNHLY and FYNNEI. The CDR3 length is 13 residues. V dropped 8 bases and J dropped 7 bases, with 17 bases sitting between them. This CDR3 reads CASRTAERREAFF. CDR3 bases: TGTGCCAGCCGAACGGCAGAGAGGCGTGAAGCTTTCTTT.

The CDR3 spells CASTPFGNQPQHF. In DNA form, the CDR3 reads TGTGCCAGCACCCCCTTCGGCAATCAGCCCCAGCATTTT. The rearrangement uses TRBV2 and TRBJ1-5, with D uncertain. The V end lost 7 bases, the J end lost 2 bases, and 9 bases lay between the germline ends. The CDR3 has 13 amino acids. Germline V lookup: CDR1 SNHLY, CDR2 FYNNEI.

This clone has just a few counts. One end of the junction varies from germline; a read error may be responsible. The CDR3 spells CSSSLDSGFLGENQPQHF. The CDR3 DNA follows: TGTTCCAGCAGCTTAGACAGTGGGTTTTTAGGGGAAAATCAGCCCCAGCATTTT. The chain employs TRBV7-9 and TRBJ1-5; maybe TRBD1 (5 bases). CDR3 length: 18 residues. Germline lookup yields CDR1 SEHNR and CDR2 FQNEAQ (reference sequence). Full variable domain (remainder filled in from reference TRBV7-9 and TRBJ1-5): DTGVSQNPRHKITKRGQNVTFRCDPISEHNRLYWYRQTLGQGPEFLTYFQNEAQLEKSRLLSDRFSAERPKGSFSTLEIQRTEQGDSAMYLCSSSLDSGFLGENQPQHFGDGTRLSIL.

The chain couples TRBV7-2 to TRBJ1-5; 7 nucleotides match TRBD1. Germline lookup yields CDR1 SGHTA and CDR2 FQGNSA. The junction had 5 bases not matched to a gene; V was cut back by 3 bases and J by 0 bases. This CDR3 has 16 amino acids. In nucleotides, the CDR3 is TGTGCCAGCAGCTTTGGGACAGTTTATAGCAATCAGCCCCAGCATTTT. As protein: CASSFGTVYSNQPQHF.

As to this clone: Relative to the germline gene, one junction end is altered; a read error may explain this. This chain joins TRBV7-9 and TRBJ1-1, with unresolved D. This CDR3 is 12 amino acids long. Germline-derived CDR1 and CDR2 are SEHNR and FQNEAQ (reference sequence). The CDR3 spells CSSSRPNTEAFF. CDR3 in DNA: TGTTCCAGCAGCCGTCCGAACACTGAAGCTTTCTTT.

Here the CDR3 reads CAWSEQGMAGANVLTF. CDR3 in DNA: TGTGCCTGGAGTGAACAGGGTATGGCTGGGGCCAACGTCCTGACTTTC. The chain carries TRBV30 and TRBJ2-6; weak D call: TRBD1 (6 bases). The CDR3 length is 16 residues. The V and J ends lost 1 base and 2 bases respectively, with 12 bases between them. Germline V gives CDR1 GTSNPN, CDR2 SVGIG (reference sequence). Full variable domain (rest looked up from reference TRBV30 and TRBJ2-6): SQTIHQWPATLVQPVGSPLSLECTVEGTSNPNLYWYRQAAGRGLQLLFYSVGIGQISSEVPQNLSASRPQDRQFILSSKKLLLSDSGFYLCAWSEQGMAGANVLTFGAGSRLTVL.

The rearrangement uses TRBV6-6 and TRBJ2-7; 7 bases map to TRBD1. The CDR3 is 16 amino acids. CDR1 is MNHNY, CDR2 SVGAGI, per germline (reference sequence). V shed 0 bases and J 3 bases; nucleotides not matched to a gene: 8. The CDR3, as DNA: TGTGCCAGCAGTTACTCGATTCAGGACAGGAGCTACGAGCAGTACTTC. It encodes CASSYSIQDRSYEQYF.

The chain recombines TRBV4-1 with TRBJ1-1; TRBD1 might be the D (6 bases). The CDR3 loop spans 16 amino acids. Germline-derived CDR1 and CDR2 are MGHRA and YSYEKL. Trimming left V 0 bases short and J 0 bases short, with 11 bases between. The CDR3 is CASSQDPQGLNTEAFF. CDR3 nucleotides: TGCGCCAGCAGCCAAGACCCCCAGGGGTTGAACACTGAAGCTTTCTTT.

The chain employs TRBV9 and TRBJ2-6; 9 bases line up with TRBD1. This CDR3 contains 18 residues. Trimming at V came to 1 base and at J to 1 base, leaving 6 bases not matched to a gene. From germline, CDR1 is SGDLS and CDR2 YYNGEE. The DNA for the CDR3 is TGTGCCAGCAGCGTAAGACAGGGGGATGTTTCTGGGGCCAACGTCCTGACTTTC. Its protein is CASSVRQGDVSGANVLTF.

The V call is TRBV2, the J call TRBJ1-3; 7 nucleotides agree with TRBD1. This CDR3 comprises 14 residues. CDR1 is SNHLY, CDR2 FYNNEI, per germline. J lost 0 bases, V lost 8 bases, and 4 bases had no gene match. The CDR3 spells CASCGTVSGNTIYF. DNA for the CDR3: TGTGCCAGCTGCGGGACAGTCTCTGGAAACACCATATATTTT. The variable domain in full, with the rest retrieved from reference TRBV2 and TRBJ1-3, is EPEVTQTPSHQVTQMGQEVILRCVPISNHLYFYWYRQILGQKVEFLVSFYNNEISEKSEIFDDQFSVERPDGSNFTLKIRSTKLEDSAMYFCASCGTVSGNTIYFGEGSWLTVV.

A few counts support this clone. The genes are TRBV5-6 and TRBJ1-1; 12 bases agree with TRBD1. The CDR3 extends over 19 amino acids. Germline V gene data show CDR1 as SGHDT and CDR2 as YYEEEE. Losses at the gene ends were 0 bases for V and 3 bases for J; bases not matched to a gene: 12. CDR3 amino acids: CASSLVGGQGAARYTEAFF. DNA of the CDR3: TGTGCCAGCAGCTTGGTAGGGGGACAGGGGGCTGCCAGGTACACTGAAGCTTTCTTT.

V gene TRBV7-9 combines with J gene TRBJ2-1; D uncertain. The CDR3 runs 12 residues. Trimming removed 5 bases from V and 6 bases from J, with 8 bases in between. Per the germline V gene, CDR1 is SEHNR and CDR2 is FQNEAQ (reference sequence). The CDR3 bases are TGTGCCAGCAGCGCTCTCGGCAATGAGCAGTTCTTC. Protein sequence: CASSALGNEQFF. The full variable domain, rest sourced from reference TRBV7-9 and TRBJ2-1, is DTGVSQNPRHKITKRGQNVTFRCDPISEHNRLYWYRQTLGQGPEFLTYFQNEAQLEKSRLLSDRFSAERPKGSFSTLEIQRTEQGDSAMYLCASSALGNEQFFGPGTRLTVL.

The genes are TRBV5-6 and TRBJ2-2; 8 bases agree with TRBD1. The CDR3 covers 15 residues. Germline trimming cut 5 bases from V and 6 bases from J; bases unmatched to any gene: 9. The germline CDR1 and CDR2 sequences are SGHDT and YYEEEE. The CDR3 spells CASSPDRGRAGELFF. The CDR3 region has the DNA TGTGCCAGCAGTCCCGACAGGGGTAGGGCCGGGGAGCTGTTTTTT.

This chain's CDR3 is CASTEGGAGNTIYF. CDR3 nucleotide sequence: TGTGCCAGTACCGAGGGAGGGGCTGGAAACACCATATATTTT. This rearrangement joins TRBV19 to TRBJ1-3, with a weak D call TRBD1 (5 bases). Per germline, CDR1 LNHDA and CDR2 SQIVND (reference sequence). The CDR3 is 14 amino acids. Trimming stripped 7 bases from V and 2 bases from J, with 12 bases between.

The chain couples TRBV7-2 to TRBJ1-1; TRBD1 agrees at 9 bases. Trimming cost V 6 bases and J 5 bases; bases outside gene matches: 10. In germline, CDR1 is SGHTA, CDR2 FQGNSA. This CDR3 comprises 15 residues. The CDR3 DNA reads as TGTGCCAGCAGGGGGACAGGGACCACTAGAACTGAAGCTTTCTTT. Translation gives CASRGTGTTRTEAFF.

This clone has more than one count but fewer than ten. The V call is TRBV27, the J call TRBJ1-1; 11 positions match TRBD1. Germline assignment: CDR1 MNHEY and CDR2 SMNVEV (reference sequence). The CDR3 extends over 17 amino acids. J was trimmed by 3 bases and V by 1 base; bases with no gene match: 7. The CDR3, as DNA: TGTGCCAGCAGTTTATTCTACTGGACAGGGGGCGACACTGAAGCTTTCTTT. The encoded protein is CASSLFYWTGGDTEAFF.

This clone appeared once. The CDR3 region has the DNA TGTGCCAGCAGCCCCCTCCAGGGGGTAGGACACCCCGGGGAGCTGTTTTTT. The encoded protein is CASSPLQGVGHPGELFF. The V call is TRBV9, the J call TRBJ2-2; 7 bases fit TRBD1. Germline CDR1 reads SGDLS; CDR2 reads YYNGEE. The junction had 15 bases not matched to a gene; V was cut back by 4 bases and J by 6 bases. The CDR3 totals 17 residues.

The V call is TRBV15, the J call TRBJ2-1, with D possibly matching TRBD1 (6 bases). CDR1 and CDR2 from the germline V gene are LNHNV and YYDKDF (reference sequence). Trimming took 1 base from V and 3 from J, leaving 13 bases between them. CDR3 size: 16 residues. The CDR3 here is CATSRVLGTYYNEQFF. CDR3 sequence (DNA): TGTGCCACCAGCAGAGTCTTGGGGACATACTACAATGAGCAGTTCTTC. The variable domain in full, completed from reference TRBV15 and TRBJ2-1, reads DAMVIQNPRYQVTQFGKPVTLSCSQTLNHNVMYWYQQKSSQAPKLLFHYYDKDFNNEADTPDNFQSRRPNTSFCFLDIRSPGLGDTAMYLCATSRVLGTYYNEQFFGPGTRLTVL.

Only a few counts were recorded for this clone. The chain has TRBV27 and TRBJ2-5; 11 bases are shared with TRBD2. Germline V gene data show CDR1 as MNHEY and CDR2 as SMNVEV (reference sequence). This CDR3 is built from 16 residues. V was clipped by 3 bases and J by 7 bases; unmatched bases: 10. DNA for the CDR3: TGTGCCAGCAGTTTTCGGGGACTAGCGGAACCCAGGACCCAGTACTTC. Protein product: CASSFRGLAEPRTQYF.

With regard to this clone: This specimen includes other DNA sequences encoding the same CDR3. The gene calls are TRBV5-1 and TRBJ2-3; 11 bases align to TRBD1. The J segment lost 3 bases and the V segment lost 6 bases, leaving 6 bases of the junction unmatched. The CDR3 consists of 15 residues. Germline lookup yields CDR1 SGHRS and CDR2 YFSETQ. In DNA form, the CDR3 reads TGCGCCAGCACCACCGGGACAGGGGGGACAGATACGCAGTATTTT. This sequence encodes CASTTGTGGTDTQYF.

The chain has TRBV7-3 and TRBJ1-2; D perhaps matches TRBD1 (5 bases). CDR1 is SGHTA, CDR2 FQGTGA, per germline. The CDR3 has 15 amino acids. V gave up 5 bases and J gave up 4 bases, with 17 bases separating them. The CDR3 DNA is TGTGCCAGCAGCCGAACGGGGGGGGACTCCTATGGCTACACCTTC. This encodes CASSRTGGDSYGYTF.

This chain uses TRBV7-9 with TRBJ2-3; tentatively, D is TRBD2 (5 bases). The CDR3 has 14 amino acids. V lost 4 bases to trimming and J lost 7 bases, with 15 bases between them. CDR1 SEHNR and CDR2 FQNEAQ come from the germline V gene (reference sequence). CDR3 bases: TGTGCCAGCAGCTCCCCCGAGGACTCTTATACGCAGTATTTT. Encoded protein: CASSSPEDSYTQYF.

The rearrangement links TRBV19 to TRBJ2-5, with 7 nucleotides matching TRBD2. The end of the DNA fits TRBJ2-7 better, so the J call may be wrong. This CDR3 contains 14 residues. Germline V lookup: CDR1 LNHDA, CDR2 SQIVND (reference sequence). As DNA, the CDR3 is TGTGCCAGTAGTACCGGGGGGTCCGCCTACGAGCAGTACTTC. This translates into CASSTGGSAYEQYF.

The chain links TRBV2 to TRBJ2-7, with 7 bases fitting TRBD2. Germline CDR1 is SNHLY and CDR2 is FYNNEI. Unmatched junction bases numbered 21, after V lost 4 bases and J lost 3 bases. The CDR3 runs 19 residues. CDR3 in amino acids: CASSVDHFDLLGGGYEQYF. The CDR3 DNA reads TGTGCCAGCAGTGTCGATCATTTCGACCTCCTCGGCGGGGGCTACGAGCAGTACTTC. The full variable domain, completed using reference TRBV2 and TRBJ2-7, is EPEVTQTPSHQVTQMGQEVILRCVPISNHLYFYWYRQILGQKVEFLVSFYNNEISEKSEIFDDQFSVERPDGSNFTLKIRSTKLEDSAMYFCASSVDHFDLLGGGYEQYFGPGTRLTVT.

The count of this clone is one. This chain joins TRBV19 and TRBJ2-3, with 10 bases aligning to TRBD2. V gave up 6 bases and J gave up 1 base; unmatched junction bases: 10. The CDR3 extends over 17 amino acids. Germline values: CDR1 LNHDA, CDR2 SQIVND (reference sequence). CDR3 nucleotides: TGTGCCAGTAGCCCGGGCACCGGGACTAGCGGCACAGATACGCAGTATTTT. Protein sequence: CASSPGTGTSGTDTQYF.

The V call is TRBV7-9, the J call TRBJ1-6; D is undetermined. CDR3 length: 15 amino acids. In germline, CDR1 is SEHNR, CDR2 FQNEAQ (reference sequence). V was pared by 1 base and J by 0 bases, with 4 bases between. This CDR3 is CASSLDSSYNSPLHF. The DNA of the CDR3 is TGTGCCAGCAGCTTAGACAGCTCCTATAATTCACCCCTCCACTTT. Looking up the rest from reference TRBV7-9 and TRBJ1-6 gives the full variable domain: DTGVSQNPRHKITKRGQNVTFRCDPISEHNRLYWYRQTLGQGPEFLTYFQNEAQLEKSRLLSDRFSAERPKGSFSTLEIQRTEQGDSAMYLCASSLDSSYNSPLHFGNGTRLTVT.

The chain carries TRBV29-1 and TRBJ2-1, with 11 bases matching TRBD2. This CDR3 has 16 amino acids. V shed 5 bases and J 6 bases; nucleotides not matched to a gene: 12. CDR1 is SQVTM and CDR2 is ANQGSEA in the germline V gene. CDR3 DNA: TGCAGCGTTCGTAATACGGGACTAGCGGAGGGCAATGAGCAGTTCTTC. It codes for CSVRNTGLAEGNEQFF.

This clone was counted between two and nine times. The CDR3 bases are TGCAGCGTAGACAGGGGAGGAGGCACTGAAGCTTTCTTT. Protein product: CSVDRGGGTEAFF. The genes are TRBV29-1 and TRBJ1-1; 8 positions agree with TRBD1. V dropped 6 bases and J dropped 4; count of bases not matched to a gene: 7. CDR3 length: 13 amino acids. CDR1 and CDR2 (germline): SQVTM, ANQGSEA.

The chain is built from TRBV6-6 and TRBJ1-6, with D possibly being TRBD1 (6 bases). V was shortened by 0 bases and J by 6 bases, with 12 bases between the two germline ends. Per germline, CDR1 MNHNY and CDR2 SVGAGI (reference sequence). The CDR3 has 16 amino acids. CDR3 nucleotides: TGTGCCAGCAGTTACTCAAGGGGCAGGGGTAATTCACCCCTCCACTTT. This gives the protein CASSYSRGRGNSPLHF.

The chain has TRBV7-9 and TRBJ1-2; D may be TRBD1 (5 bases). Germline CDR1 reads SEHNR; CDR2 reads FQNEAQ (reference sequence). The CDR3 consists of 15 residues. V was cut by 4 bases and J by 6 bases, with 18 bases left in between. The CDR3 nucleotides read TGTGCCAGCAGCTCCATTGCAGGGAAATTTGATGGCTACACCTTC. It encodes CASSSIAGKFDGYTF.

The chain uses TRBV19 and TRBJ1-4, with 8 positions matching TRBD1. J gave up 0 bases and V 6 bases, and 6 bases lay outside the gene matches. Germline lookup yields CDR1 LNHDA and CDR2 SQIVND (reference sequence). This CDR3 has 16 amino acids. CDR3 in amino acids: CASSTDRVSTNEKLFF. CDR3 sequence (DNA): TGTGCCAGTAGCACGGACAGGGTGTCAACTAATGAAAAACTGTTTTTT.